One and the same sample provided the 20 T cell receptor beta chains below, sequenced in a study of CD8 T cells in ankylosing spondylitis. Study-wide points: Roughly eight highly homologous variants made up a TCR beta motif that seemed to typify ankylosing spondylitis blood.

TCRdb re-analysed the 5' RACE reads in MiXCR, keeping a single row per CDR3 protein. The data show a few hundred thousand distinct CDR3 sequences, 20% to 25% seen once. No antigens are known for them. Material: blood, either unsorted or a sorted T cell fraction (not recorded which). These receptors were obtained from a male donor with ankylosing spondylitis.

The rearrangement links TRBV6-2 or TRBV6-3 to TRBJ1-1; tentative D call: TRBD1 (5 bases). Trimming took 2 bases from V and 5 from J, leaving 12 bases between them. The CDR3 sequence is 14 residues long. Germline loops: CDR1 MNHEY, CDR2 SVGEGT. This chain's CDR3 is CASSYHDSNTEAFF. CDR3 coding DNA: TGTGCCAGCAGTTACCACGACAGTAATACTGAAGCTTTCTTT.

The gene calls are TRBV12-3 or TRBV12-4 and TRBJ1-3; D is unresolved. V was trimmed by 7 bases and J by 0 bases, leaving 7 bases between them. The CDR3 is 13 amino acids. The CDR3 sequence is CASKLSSGNTIYF. CDR3 coding DNA: TGTGCCAGCAAACTGAGCTCTGGAAACACCATATATTTT.

This clonotype was recorded a few times. This chain uses TRBV9 with TRBJ2-7; no clear D. Trimming removed 2 bases from V and 0 bases from J, with 12 bases in between. Germline V gives CDR1 SGDLS, CDR2 YYNGEE. The CDR3 covers 15 residues. The CDR3 region has the DNA TGTGCCAGCAGCGTGACCGCCGCGTCCTCCTACGAGCAGTACTTC. As protein: CASSVTAASSYEQYF.

The J gene is TRBJ1-5, the V gene TRBV6-5, with 9 bases aligning to TRBD1. The CDR3 contains 15 residues. Germline assignment: CDR1 MNHEY and CDR2 SVGAGI. The junction had 8 bases not matched to a gene; V was cut back by 4 bases and J by 7 bases. The CDR3 DNA sequence: TGTGCCAGCAGTTCAAACAGGGGGCTGGAGCAGCCCCAGCATTTT. It codes for CASSSNRGLEQPQHF.

A few counts support this clonotype. This chain uses TRBV10-3 with TRBJ2-7; 10 bases fit TRBD2. J gave up 3 bases and V 8 bases, and 7 bases lay outside the gene matches. CDR1 is ENHRY and CDR2 is SYGVKD in the germline V gene. The CDR3 has 14 residues. The CDR3 region is CAIGQLAGLYEQYF. CDR3 coding DNA: TGTGCCATCGGACAACTAGCGGGGCTCTACGAGCAGTACTTC.

J is TRBJ1-5 and V is TRBV29-1, with TRBD1 identical over 10 bases. This CDR3 comprises 14 residues. Germline lookup yields CDR1 SQVTM and CDR2 ANQGSEA. V trimming: 6 bases; J trimming: 3 bases; junction bases outside the gene matches: 5. CDR3 DNA sequence: TGCAGCGTGACCGGGACAGGGGCCAATCAGCCCCAGCATTTT. Translated, it gives CSVTGTGANQPQHF.

This clonotype was counted a few times. The chain couples TRBV6-1 to TRBJ1-1; 7 positions match TRBD1. This CDR3 region has 13 residues. Germline-derived CDR1 and CDR2 are MNHNS and SASEGT. V gave up 6 bases and J gave up 11 bases; unmatched junction bases: 12. The CDR3 loop is CASSRGQPPGAFF. The CDR3, as DNA: TGTGCCAGCAGCCGGGGACAGCCACCCGGGGCTTTCTTT.

This clonotype was seen more than once but under ten times. The chain combines TRBV10-3 with TRBJ2-7; 10 bases match TRBD1. The CDR3 length is 16 residues. The V and J ends lost 4 bases and 0 bases, in that order; junction bases with no gene match: 6. In germline, CDR1 is ENHRY, CDR2 SYGVKD. CDR3 nucleotide sequence: TGTGCCATCAGTGGGGGACAGGGGCTATCCTCCTACGAGCAGTACTTC. Translated, it gives CAISGGQGLSSYEQYF.

This chain uses TRBV28 with TRBJ1-5, with 7 positions matching TRBD1. The CDR3 runs to 15 residues. Germline trimming cut 5 bases from V and 6 bases from J; bases unmatched to any gene: 10. Germline loops: CDR1 MDHEN, CDR2 SYDVKM. This CDR3 reads CASSPLPTGTQPQHF. In DNA form, the CDR3 reads TGTGCCAGCAGTCCCCTCCCGACAGGGACTCAGCCCCAGCATTTT.

The sample holds a few counts of this clonotype. J is TRBJ2-3 and V is TRBV29-1; no firm D call. CDR1 SQVTM and CDR2 ANQGSEA come from the germline V gene. Between the trimmed V and J ends, which lost 0 bases and 6 bases, there was a span of 10 bases. The CDR3 runs to 13 residues. CDR3 nucleotide sequence: TGCAGCGTTGAAGAGAAGGGAACCGATACGCAGTATTTT. It codes for CSVEEKGTDTQYF.

This rearrangement joins TRBV5-1 to TRBJ2-3; either TRBD1 or TRBD2 may supply D (5 bases each). The V end lost 4 bases, the J end lost 4 bases, and 16 bases lay between the germline ends. CDR3 length equals 15 residues. In germline, CDR1 is SGHRS, CDR2 YFSETQ. The CDR3: CASSQIGTVADTQYF. CDR3 in DNA: TGCGCCAGCAGCCAGATCGGGACCGTCGCAGATACGCAGTATTTT.

The gene calls are TRBV7-9 and TRBJ1-6; tentative D call: TRBD1 (5 bases). Germline V gene lookup returns CDR1 SEHNR and CDR2 FQNEAQ (reference sequence). V dropped 3 bases and J dropped 0 bases, with 9 bases sitting between them. This CDR3 has 16 amino acids. As DNA, the CDR3 is TGTGCCAGCAGCTTGGGGGAAAGCTCCTATAATTCACCCCTCCACTTT. Protein product: CASSLGESSYNSPLHF.

V gene TRBV3-1 combines with J gene TRBJ1-2; D not resolved. V lost 0 bases, J lost 2 bases, and 7 bases lay in between. Germline CDR1 reads LGHDT; CDR2 reads YNNKEL (reference sequence). This CDR3 region has 14 residues. For the CDR3, the DNA is TGTGCCAGCAGCCAAGATCCATCGAACTATGGCTACACCTTC. Translated: CASSQDPSNYGYTF.

This clonotype was detected only a few times. The chain is built from TRBV10-2 and TRBJ1-2, with D maybe TRBD1 (6 bases). Germline V gene data show CDR1 as WSHSY and CDR2 as SAAADI. This CDR3 contains 14 residues. The V gene lost 8 bases and the J gene lost 8 bases, with 21 bases spanning the gap. The DNA for the CDR3 is TGCGCCAGCCTAAGAACAGGGAATTCAGGAGGCTACACCTTC. Protein sequence: CASLRTGNSGGYTF.

A few counts support this clonotype. The chain employs TRBV21-1 and TRBJ2-7; whether TRBD1, the table's D call, matches the DNA was not checked. TRBV21-1 is listed as a pseudogene. The CDR3 has 15 amino acids. CDR3 sequence reads: CASNDRDRGSHEQYF. For the CDR3, the DNA is TGTGCCAGCAACGACCGGGACAGGGGGTCGCACGAGCAGTACTTC.

This clonotype came up many times. J is TRBJ2-1 and V is TRBV29-1; TRBD2 might be the D (6 bases). The length of the CDR3 is 16 residues. CDR1 SQVTM and CDR2 ANQGSEA come from the germline V gene. V dropped 6 bases and J dropped 4 bases, with 22 bases sitting between them. CDR3 loop: CSVEFLARTHYNEQFF. In DNA form, the CDR3 reads TGCAGCGTAGAGTTTCTAGCGCGTACCCATTACAATGAGCAGTTCTTC.

This chain uses TRBV24-1 with TRBJ2-5; D may correspond to TRBD1 or TRBD2 (5 bases each). In germline, CDR1 is KGHDR, CDR2 SFDVKD. Trimming shortened V by 9 bases and J by 1 base, and 5 bases separated the two germline ends. This CDR3 comprises 11 residues. The CDR3 region has the DNA TGTGCCACCGGGACCCAAGAGACCCAGTACTTC. Encoded protein: CATGTQETQYF.

In this sample, this clonotype turned up a few times. The rearrangement uses TRBV3-1 and TRBJ1-2; D not certain. The length of the CDR3 is 13 residues. Trimming removed 4 bases at V and 4 bases at J, with 10 bases between. Per the germline V gene, CDR1 is LGHDT and CDR2 is YNNKEL (reference sequence). The CDR3 here is CASSPSGFYGYTF. In DNA form, the CDR3 reads TGTGCCAGCAGCCCCTCGGGGTTCTATGGCTACACCTTC.

In its sample, this clonotype was seen many times. The rearrangement joins TRBV5-1 to TRBJ2-7, with no clear D. Per germline, CDR1 SGHRS and CDR2 YFSETQ. V lost 4 bases and J lost 5, with 16 bases in between. This CDR3 region has 14 residues. The CDR3 DNA reads as TGCGCCAGCAGCCCTAGACAAGGGTTCCACGAGCAGTACTTC. Protein sequence: CASSPRQGFHEQYF.

The CDR3 bases are TGTGCCAGCTCACCTACAGGGGAATCCACTGAAGCTTTCTTT. Protein product: CASSPTGESTEAFF. The chain uses TRBV18 and TRBJ1-1; 7 bases agree with TRBD1. The CDR3 is 14 residues long. Unmatched junction bases numbered 5, after V lost 3 bases and J lost 4 bases. Germline V lookup: CDR1 KGHSH, CDR2 LQKENI. Together with reference TRBV18 and TRBJ1-1, the CDR3 gives the full variable domain: NAGVMQNPRHLVRRRGQEARLRCSPMKGHSHVYWYRQLPEEGLKFMVYLQKENIIDESGMPKERFSAEFPKEGPSILRIQQVVRGDSAAYFCASSPTGESTEAFFGQGTRLTVV.